Listed here is a single TCR beta chain. The clone's antigen remains unknown. No much larger clone exists at a distance of one base, and base qualities are not known. The CDR3 regions of human TCRbeta chains were analyzed by immunosequencing. Regarding the original processing steps: Repertoire TCRs were checked for matches against a reference library of SARS-CoV-2-specific TCRs that had been generated using the MIRA antigen-specificity platform. Breadth was defined as the fraction of unique TCRs that were SARS-CoV-2-associated. Depth was defined as the fraction of total T cells that were SARS-CoV-2-associated. Using the MIRA data, each spike-specific TCR was assigned both to the spike region to which the TCR was reactive and to a CD4 or CD8 class. Log10-transformed breadth and depth values were compared by one-way ANOVA with Sidak's multiple comparisons tests. TCRdb stores this immuneACCESS table with in-frame sequences only. Part of the clones is absent; in the studies checked, under half of the shortfall reflects unresolved V genes, and no reason is known for the rest. D and trimming come from the DNA, and the V and J calls and clone size come from that table. The sample yields 85,000 to 120,000 clones; 84% were counted once. The ten largest clones take up about 15% of the sample.

The data are from a study of T cell responses to AZD1222 COVID-19 vaccine (dated by TCRdb to 2020 to 2022). Regarding the research as a whole: Because spike-specific TCR depth and breadth did not differ between the two schedules, AZD1222 recipients who got a second dose at roughly 4 weeks were pooled with those who got a second dose at roughly 12 weeks. Trial participants were enrolled into age subgroups of 18-55, 56-69 and 70-plus years, which contained about 150, 28 and 57 TCR-sequenced participants, respectively. TCR sequencing was performed for fewer than 250 trial participants, of whom 207 were given two doses of AZD1222 and about 25 were given two doses of MenACWY control vaccine. Study-wide conclusions, independent of this receptor: Most participants were white British and females outnumbered males, and the authors suggested that clonal diversity may have been underestimated. Reportedly, close to half of the unique spike-specific TCRs recognized epitopes lying outside the regions that are mutated in the B.1.351 and B.1.1.7 variants. Conclusions about previously exposed vaccinees are limited, since just 6 or 7 AZD1222 recipients were seropositive for SARS-CoV-2 at baseline. The whole spike protein was spanned by vaccine-associated CD4 TCRs, and dominant responses were seen in regions 160-218 and 743-854. The 56-69-year group was small, and its depth increase did not reach significance, likely because of low power. Spike-specific TCR breadth and depth rose significantly after two AZD1222 doses compared with day 0 and with MenACWY recipients. Because no day 14 peak-response samples were available, repertoires were characterized only after the peak T cell response.

Read against the paper, the sample's time point label means: baseline before first vaccination. The vaccinee samples were drawn from two UK trials, COV001 and COV002, one of which was a single-blind randomized controlled phase 2/3 trial testing AZD1222 (ChAdOx1 nCoV-19) in healthy adults. For TCRbeta chain sequencing, PBMC samples were collected from trial participants at day 0 and at day 28 after the second dose. Deletion took 2 bases off V and 0 bases off J, with a span of 8 bases between the germline ends. CDR1 and CDR2 are drawn from the germline V gene (reference sequence): LGHDT, YNNKEL. The CDR3 covers 15 residues, taking in both the cysteine and the phenylalanine. The only DNA kept is the CDR3, 45 bases in frame from the first base.

The sample was peripheral blood, taken on day 0 of AZD1222 vaccination. This clonotype was sampled from an adult in good health. The sequence links TRBV3-1 (or the pseudogene TRBV3-2) to TRBJ1-3, with a weak D call of TRBD1 (5 bases match). The CDR3 protein sequence reads: CASSQRTLSGNTIYF. DNA sequence: TGTGCCAGCAGCCAACGGACACTCTCTGGAAACACCATATATTTT.